This entry lists 15 T cell receptor beta chains sequenced from one sample in a study of cytomegalovirus exposure and HLA in healthy donors. Produced via immunoSEQ multiplex PCR; TCRdb's table is partial and in-frame only. The sample includes approximately 180,000 clones, roughly 86% of them seen just once. The specimen sequenced was PBMCs. The receptors shown here come from a man in his late teens or twenties in good health and CMV-seropositive.

The gene calls are TRBV13 and TRBJ2-3; D remains ambiguous. The CDR3 runs to 15 residues. V was shortened by 3 bases and J by 12 bases, with 22 bases between the two germline ends. The germline V gene encodes CDR1 PRHDT and CDR2 FYEKMQ (reference sequence). The CDR3 spells CASSFRGSRGSHQYF. The CDR3 DNA reads TGTGCCAGCAGCTTCCGTGGATCGCGCGGCTCCCACCAGTATTTT.

The chain recombines TRBV7-8 with TRBJ2-1, with TRBD2 as a possible D gene (6 bases). V lost 0 bases and J 7 bases, leaving 13 bases between the germline ends. CDR1 is SGHVS, CDR2 FQNEAQ, per germline. The CDR3 is 15 residues long. CDR3 region: CASSLALAGNNEQFF. CDR3 DNA: TGTGCCAGCAGCTTAGCACTAGCAGGAAATAATGAGCAGTTCTTC.

With regard to this clone: The junction departs from germline at one end; a sequencing error may be responsible. The chain links TRBV6-1 to TRBJ2-3, with 9 nucleotides matching TRBD1. Germline V lookup: CDR1 MNHNS, CDR2 SASEGT. The CDR3 covers 15 residues. The CDR3 region has the DNA TGTGCTAGCAGCGAACCGGGACAGGGAACAGATACGCAGTATTTT. Translating it yields CASSEPGQGTDTQYF.

The rearrangement joins TRBV30 to TRBJ2-3, with TRBD2 matching over 7 bases. Germline CDR1 and CDR2: GTSNPN and SVGIG (reference sequence). Trimming at V came to 6 bases and at J to 4 bases, leaving 10 bases not matched to a gene. This CDR3 contains 14 residues. The CDR3 coding sequence is TGTGCCTGCCCAAAGAGTCGGGGGGCAGATACGCAGTATTTT. This encodes CACPKSRGADTQYF.

This chain links TRBV18 with TRBJ2-7; 9 nucleotides match TRBD2. Losses at the gene ends were 4 bases for V and 2 bases for J; bases not matched to a gene: 6. Germline V gene data show CDR1 as KGHSH and CDR2 as LQKENI. The CDR3 contains 15 residues. The CDR3 here is CASSQLGGRAYEQYF. The CDR3 DNA sequence: TGTGCCAGCTCACAACTGGGCGGGAGGGCCTACGAGCAGTACTTC.

The gene calls are TRBV5-4 and TRBJ2-5; 8 bases match TRBD2. The CDR3 consists of 14 residues. The J segment lost 5 bases and the V segment lost 0 bases, leaving 3 bases of the junction unmatched. Germline V gives CDR1 SGHNT, CDR2 YYREEE (reference sequence). The CDR3 region has the DNA TGTGCCAGCAGCTTGGAGCGGGGGCAGGAGACCCAGTACTTC. It specifies CASSLERGQETQYF.

This clone was observed a single time. The chain recombines TRBV28 with TRBJ2-7; D unresolved. The CDR3 is 14 residues long. The V end was cut by 1 base, the J end by 3 bases, with 10 bases between. Germline CDR1 is MDHEN and CDR2 is SYDVKM. CDR3 in amino acids: CASSLYATSYEQYF. The CDR3 region has the DNA TGTGCCAGCAGTTTATATGCCACAAGCTACGAGCAGTACTTC.

This sequence joins TRBV5-1 and TRBJ1-1; TRBD1 matches at 10 bases. The CDR3 sequence is 17 residues long. V shed 3 bases, J shed 3 bases, and the junction held 11 bases outside the gene matches. Germline loops: CDR1 SGHRS, CDR2 YFSETQ. The CDR3 nucleotides read TGCGCCAGCAGCTCCGGGACAGGGGCCGCGTGGGACACTGAAGCTTTCTTT. Translating it yields CASSSGTGAAWDTEAFF.

The gene calls are TRBV13 and TRBJ2-7; D is ambiguous. Germline lookup yields CDR1 PRHDT and CDR2 FYEKMQ (reference sequence). V lost 5 bases and J lost 2, with 13 bases in between. This CDR3 is 14 amino acids long. The CDR3 here is CASSPRRLTYEQYF. The CDR3 coding sequence is TGTGCCAGCAGCCCTAGACGGCTAACCTACGAGCAGTACTTC.

The V gene is TRBV19, the J gene TRBJ1-1; D call uncertain. The V gene's germline CDR1 is LNHDA and CDR2 SQIVND (reference sequence). Trimming cost V 8 bases and J 0 bases, with 13 bases left between them. This CDR3 has 14 residues. The CDR3 loop is CASQRVDLNTEAFF. CDR3 DNA: TGTGCCAGTCAGAGGGTGGACTTGAACACTGAAGCTTTCTTT.

V is TRBV7-6 and J is TRBJ1-1; tentative D call: TRBD1 (5 bases). In germline, CDR1 is SGHVS, CDR2 FNYEAQ. The CDR3 length is 12 residues. Trimming removed 4 bases at V and 6 bases at J, with 9 bases between. The CDR3 DNA follows: TGTGCCAGCAGCTCAAGACAGTCTGAAGCTTTCTTT. As protein: CASSSRQSEAFF.

This sequence joins TRBV28 and TRBJ2-2; tentative D call: TRBD2 (7 bases). The germline CDR1 and CDR2 sequences are MDHEN and SYDVKM. Trimming removed 7 bases at V and 7 bases at J, with 19 bases between. This CDR3 spans 15 amino acids. This chain's CDR3 is CASKGGAVYVGELFF. The CDR3 DNA is TGTGCCAGCAAGGGGGGGGCAGTGTATGTCGGGGAGCTGTTTTTT.

The genes are TRBV11-2 and TRBJ2-7; 14 positions agree with TRBD2. V shed 5 bases and J 3 bases; nucleotides not matched to a gene: 15. In germline, CDR1 is SGHAT, CDR2 FQNNGV. The CDR3 totals 19 residues. CDR3 nucleotide sequence: TGTGCCAGCAGCCCCTCGGGACTAGCGGGAGTAGCGGGGAACTACGAGCAGTACTTC. Protein: CASSPSGLAGVAGNYEQYF. The whole variable domain, filled in from reference TRBV11-2 and TRBJ2-7, reads EAGVAQSPRYKIIEKRQSVAFWCNPISGHATLYWYQQILGQGPKLLIQFQNNGVVDDSQLPKDRFSAERLKGVDSTLKIQPAKLEDSAVYLCASSPSGLAGVAGNYEQYFGPGTRLTVT.

The chain uses TRBV6-1 and TRBJ1-1, with D unresolved. Trimming cost V 7 bases and J 2 bases, with 17 bases left between them. The CDR3 is made up of 15 amino acids. Germline V CDR1 and CDR2: MNHNS, SASEGT. CDR3: CASKITSGFNTEAFF. In nucleotides, the CDR3 is TGTGCCAGCAAAATCACATCGGGGTTTAACACTGAAGCTTTCTTT.

The CDR3 protein is CASSQDPNRGTNEKLFF. In DNA form, the CDR3 reads TGTGCCAGCAGCCAAGATCCAAACAGGGGGACTAATGAAAAACTGTTTTTT. V usage is TRBV4-2 and J usage is TRBJ1-4; 8 positions agree with TRBD1. The CDR3 spans 17 residues. The ends lost 0 bases at V and 2 bases at J; junction bases unmatched: 5. Germline CDR1 and CDR2: LGHNA and YNFKEQ.